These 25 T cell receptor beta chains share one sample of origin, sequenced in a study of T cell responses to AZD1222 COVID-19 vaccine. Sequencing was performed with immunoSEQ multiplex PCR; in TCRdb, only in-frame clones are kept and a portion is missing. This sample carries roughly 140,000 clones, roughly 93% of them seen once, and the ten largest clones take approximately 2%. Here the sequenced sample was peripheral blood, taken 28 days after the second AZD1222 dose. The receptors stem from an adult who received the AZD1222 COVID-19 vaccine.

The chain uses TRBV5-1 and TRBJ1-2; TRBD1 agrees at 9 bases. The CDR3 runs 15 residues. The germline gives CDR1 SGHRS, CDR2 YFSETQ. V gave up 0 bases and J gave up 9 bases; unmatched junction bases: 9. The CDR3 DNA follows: TGCGCCAGCAGCTTGGCCACTGGGACAGGGAGGAGCTACACCTTC. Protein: CASSLATGTGRSYTF.

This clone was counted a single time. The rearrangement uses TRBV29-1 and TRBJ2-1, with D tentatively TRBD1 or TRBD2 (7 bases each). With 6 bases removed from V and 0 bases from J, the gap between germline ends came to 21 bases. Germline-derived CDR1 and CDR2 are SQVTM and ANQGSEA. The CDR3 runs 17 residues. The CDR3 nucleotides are TGCAGCGTCTCTGGGAGGGCAGGGGGGAGCTCCTACAATGAGCAGTTCTTC. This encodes CSVSGRAGGSSYNEQFF.

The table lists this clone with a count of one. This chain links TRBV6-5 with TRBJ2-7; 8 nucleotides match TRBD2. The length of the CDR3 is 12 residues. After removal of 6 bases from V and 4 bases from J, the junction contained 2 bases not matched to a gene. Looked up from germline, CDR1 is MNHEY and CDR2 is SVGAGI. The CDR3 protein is CASSRGGYEQYF. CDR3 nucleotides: TGTGCCAGCAGCCGCGGGGGGTACGAGCAGTACTTC.

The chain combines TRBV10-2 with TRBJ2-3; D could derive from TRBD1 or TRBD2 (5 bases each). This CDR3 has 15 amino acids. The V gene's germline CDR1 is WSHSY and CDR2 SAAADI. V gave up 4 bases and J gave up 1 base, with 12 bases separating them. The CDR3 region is CASSVGLGGTDTQYF. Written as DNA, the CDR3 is TGCGCCAGCAGTGTTGGGTTGGGGGGCACAGATACGCAGTATTTT.

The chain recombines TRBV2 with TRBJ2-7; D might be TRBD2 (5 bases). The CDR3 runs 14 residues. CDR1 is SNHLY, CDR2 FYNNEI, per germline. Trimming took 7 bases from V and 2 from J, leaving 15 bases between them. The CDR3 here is CASKAETIAYEQYF. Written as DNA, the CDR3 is TGTGCCAGCAAAGCCGAGACTATCGCCTACGAGCAGTACTTC.

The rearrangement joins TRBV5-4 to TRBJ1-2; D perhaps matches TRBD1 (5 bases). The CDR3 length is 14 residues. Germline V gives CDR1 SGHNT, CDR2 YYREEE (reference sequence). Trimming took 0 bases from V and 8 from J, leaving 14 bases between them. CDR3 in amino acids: CASSLEQAYGGYTF. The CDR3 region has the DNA TGTGCCAGCAGCTTGGAACAGGCCTATGGGGGCTACACCTTC.

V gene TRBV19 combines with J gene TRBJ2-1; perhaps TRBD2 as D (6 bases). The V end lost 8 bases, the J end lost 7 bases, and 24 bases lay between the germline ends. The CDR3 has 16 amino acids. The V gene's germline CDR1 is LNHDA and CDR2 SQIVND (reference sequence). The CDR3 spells CASLPRLGPFGNEQFF. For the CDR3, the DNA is TGTGCCAGTCTTCCTCGACTAGGCCCCTTTGGGAATGAGCAGTTCTTC.

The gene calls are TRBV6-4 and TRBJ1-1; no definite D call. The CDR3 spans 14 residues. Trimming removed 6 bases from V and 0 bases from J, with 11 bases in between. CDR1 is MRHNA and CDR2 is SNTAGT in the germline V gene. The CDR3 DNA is TGTGCCAGCAGGGATCATGGCATGAACACTGAAGCTTTCTTT. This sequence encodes CASRDHGMNTEAFF.

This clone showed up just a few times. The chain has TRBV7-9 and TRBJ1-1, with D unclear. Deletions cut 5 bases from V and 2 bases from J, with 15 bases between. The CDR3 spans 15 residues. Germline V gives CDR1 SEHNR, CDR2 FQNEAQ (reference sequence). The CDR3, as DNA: TGTGCCAGCAGCCCCCAAGGTCGGGAAAACACTGAAGCTTTCTTT. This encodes CASSPQGRENTEAFF.

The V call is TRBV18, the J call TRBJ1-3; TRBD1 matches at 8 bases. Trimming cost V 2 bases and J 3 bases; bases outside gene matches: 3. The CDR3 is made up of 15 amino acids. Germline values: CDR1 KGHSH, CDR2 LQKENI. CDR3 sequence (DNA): TGTGCCAGCTCACCATCAGGGGGCAGTGGAAACACCATATATTTT. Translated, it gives CASSPSGGSGNTIYF.

DNA for the CDR3: TGTGCCAGCAGCTCCCGACAGGGGCTTAATGAAAAACTGTTTTTT. Protein: CASSSRQGLNEKLFF. The J gene is TRBJ1-4, the V gene TRBV11-2; the match to TRBD1 covers 8 bases. The germline V gene encodes CDR1 SGHAT and CDR2 FQNNGV. V lost 4 bases, J lost 4 bases, and 5 bases stayed unmatched. The CDR3 spans 15 residues.

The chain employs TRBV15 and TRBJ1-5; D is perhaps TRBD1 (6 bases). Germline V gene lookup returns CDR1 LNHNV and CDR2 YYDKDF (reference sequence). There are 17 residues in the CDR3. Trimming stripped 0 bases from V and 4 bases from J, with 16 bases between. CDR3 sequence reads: CATSRDAQGSRNQPQHF. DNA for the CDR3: TGTGCCACCAGCAGAGACGCACAGGGAAGTAGGAATCAGCCCCAGCATTTT.

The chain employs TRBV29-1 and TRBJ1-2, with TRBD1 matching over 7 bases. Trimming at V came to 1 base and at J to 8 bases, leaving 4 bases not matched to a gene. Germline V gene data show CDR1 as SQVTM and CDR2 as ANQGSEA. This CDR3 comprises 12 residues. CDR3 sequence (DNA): TGCAGCGTTGAAGGGACAGGAAGGGGCTACACCTTC. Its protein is CSVEGTGRGYTF.

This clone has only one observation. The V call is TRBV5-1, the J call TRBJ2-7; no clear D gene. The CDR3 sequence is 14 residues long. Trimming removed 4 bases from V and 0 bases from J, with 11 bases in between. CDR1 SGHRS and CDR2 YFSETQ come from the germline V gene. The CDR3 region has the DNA TGCGCCAGCAGCGTGGACGGAAACTCCTACGAGCAGTACTTC. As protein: CASSVDGNSYEQYF. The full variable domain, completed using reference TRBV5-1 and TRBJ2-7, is KAGVTQTPRYLIKTRGQQVTLSCSPISGHRSVSWYQQTPGQGLQFLFEYFSETQRNKGNFPGRFSGRQFSNSRSEMNVSTLELGDSALYLCASSVDGNSYEQYFGPGTRLTVT.

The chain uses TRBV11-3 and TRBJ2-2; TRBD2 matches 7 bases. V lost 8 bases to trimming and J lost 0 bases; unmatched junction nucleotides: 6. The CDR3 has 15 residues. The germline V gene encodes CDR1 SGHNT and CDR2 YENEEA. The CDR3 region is CASELGLPNTGELFF. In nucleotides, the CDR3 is TGTGCCAGCGAACTGGGACTACCGAACACCGGGGAGCTGTTTTTT.

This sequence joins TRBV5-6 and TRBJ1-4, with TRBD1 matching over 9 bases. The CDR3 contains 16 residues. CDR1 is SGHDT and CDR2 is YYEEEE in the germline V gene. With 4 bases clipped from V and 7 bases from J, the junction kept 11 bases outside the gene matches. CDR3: CASSIGPGTGSEKLFF. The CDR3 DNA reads TGTGCCAGCAGCATCGGCCCCGGGACAGGGTCTGAAAAACTGTTTTTT.

CDR3 region: CASSSSGTGTQPQHF. CDR3 nucleotide sequence: TGTGCCAGCAGTAGCTCCGGGACAGGGACCCAGCCCCAGCATTTT. V usage is TRBV6-5 and J usage is TRBJ1-5, with TRBD1 matching 9 bases. In germline, CDR1 is MNHEY, CDR2 SVGAGI. V gave up 5 bases and J gave up 7 bases; unmatched junction bases: 9. The CDR3 sequence is 15 residues long.

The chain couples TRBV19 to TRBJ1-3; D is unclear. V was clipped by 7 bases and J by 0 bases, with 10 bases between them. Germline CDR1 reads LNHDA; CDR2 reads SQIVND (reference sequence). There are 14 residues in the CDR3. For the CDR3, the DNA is TGTGCCAGTACTCCCGGCAGCTCTGGAAACACCATATATTTT. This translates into CASTPGSSGNTIYF.

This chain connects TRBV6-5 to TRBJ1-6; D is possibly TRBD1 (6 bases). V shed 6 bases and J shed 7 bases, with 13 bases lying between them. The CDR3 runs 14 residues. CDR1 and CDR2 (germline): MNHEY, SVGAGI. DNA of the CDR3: TGTGCCAGCAGGGTAGGGGGGCTCAATTCACCCCTCCACTTT. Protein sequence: CASRVGGLNSPLHF.

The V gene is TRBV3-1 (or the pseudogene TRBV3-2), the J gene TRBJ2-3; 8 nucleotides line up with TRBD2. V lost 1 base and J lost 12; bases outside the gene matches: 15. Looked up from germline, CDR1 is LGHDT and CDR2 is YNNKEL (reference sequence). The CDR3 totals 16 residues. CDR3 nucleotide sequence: TGTGCCAGCAGCCAAGGAGCACTAGCGGCCAGAACTCTACAGTATTTT. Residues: CASSQGALAARTLQYF.

The CDR3 bases are TGTGCCAGCAGCTTATGGGGGGGCAATCAGCCCCAGCATTTT. It specifies CASSLWGGNQPQHF. The V gene is TRBV7-9, the J gene TRBJ1-5; D may be TRBD1 (5 bases). Trimming stripped 2 bases from V and 2 bases from J, with 7 bases between. This CDR3 contains 14 residues. CDR1 SEHNR and CDR2 FQNEAQ come from the germline V gene (reference sequence).

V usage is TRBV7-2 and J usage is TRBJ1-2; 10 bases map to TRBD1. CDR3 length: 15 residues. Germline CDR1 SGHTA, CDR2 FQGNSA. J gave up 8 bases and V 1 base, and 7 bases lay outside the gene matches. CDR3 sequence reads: CASSLGDRGLGGYTF. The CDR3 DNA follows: TGTGCCAGCAGCTTAGGTGACAGGGGGCTCGGGGGCTACACCTTC.

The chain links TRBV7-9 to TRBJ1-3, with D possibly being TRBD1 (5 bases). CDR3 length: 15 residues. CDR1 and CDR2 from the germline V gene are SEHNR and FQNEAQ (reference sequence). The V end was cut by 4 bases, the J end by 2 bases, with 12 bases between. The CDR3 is CASSSPWGAGNTIYF. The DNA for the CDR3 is TGTGCCAGCAGCTCCCCTTGGGGGGCTGGAAACACCATATATTTT.

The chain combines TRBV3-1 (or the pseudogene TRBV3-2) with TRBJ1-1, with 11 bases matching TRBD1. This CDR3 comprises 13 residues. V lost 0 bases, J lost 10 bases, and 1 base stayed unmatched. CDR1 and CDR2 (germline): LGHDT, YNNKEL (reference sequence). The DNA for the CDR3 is TGTGCCAGCAGCCAAGAGGGACAGGGGGTAGCTTTCTTT. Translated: CASSQEGQGVAFF.

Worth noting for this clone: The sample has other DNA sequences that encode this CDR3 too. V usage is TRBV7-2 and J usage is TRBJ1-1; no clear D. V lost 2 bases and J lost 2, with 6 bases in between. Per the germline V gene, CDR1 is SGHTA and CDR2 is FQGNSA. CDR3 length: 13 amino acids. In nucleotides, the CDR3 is TGTGCCAGCAGCTTACGATCCAACACTGAAGCTTTCTTT. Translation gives CASSLRSNTEAFF. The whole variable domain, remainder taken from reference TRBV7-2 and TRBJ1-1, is GAGVSQSPSNKVTEKGKDVELRCDPISGHTALYWYRQSLGQGLEFLIYFQGNSAPDKSGLPSDRFSAERTGGSVSTLTIQRTQQEDSAVYLCASSLRSNTEAFFGQGTRLTVV.